Listed below are T cell receptor beta chains from one sample, sequenced in a study of T cell responses to AZD1222 COVID-19 vaccine. Generated by immunoSEQ multiplex PCR, the TCRdb table keeps only in-frame clones and is missing some. Among 90,000 to 110,000 clones listed, about 90% were seen once. Sequencing was performed on peripheral blood, taken on day 0 of AZD1222 vaccination. Source of these receptors: an adult in good health. Each CDR3 is given with its conserved first and last residue. D genes are given only for firm matches. A row's size may be missing; if present it is once, few, many or a size class.

d_call: NA
clone_size: NA
j_call: TRBJ2-1
v_call: TRBV29-1
cdr3_aa: CSVRFQAAYEQFF
cdr3_nt: TGCAGCGTTCGTTTTCAGGCCGCCTATGAGCAGTTCTTC

d_call: NA
clone_size: NA
j_call: TRBJ1-2
v_call: TRBV18
cdr3_aa: CASSPPGILADGYTF
cdr3_nt: TGTGCCAGCTCACCACCGGGCATTTTAGCCGATGGCTACACCTTC

d_call: NA
clone_size: NA
j_call: TRBJ2-1
v_call: TRBV3-1/TRBV3-2
cdr3_aa: CASSPLNNEQFF
cdr3_nt: TGTGCCAGCAGCCCCCTCAACAATGAGCAGTTCTTC

d_call: NA
clone_size: NA
j_call: TRBJ2-2
v_call: TRBV2
cdr3_aa: CASSAAGVTGELFF
cdr3_nt: TGTGCCAGCAGCGCCGCAGGGGTCACCGGGGAGCTGTTTTTT

d_call: TRBD2
clone_size: NA
j_call: TRBJ2-7
v_call: TRBV5-1
cdr3_aa: CASSLVLAGGDEQYF
cdr3_nt: TGCGCCAGCAGCTTGGTTCTAGCGGGGGGTGACGAGCAGTACTTC

d_call: TRBD2
clone_size: NA
j_call: TRBJ2-7
v_call: TRBV7-6
cdr3_aa: CASSLVGTSGSYEQYF
cdr3_nt: TGTGCCAGCAGCTTAGTAGGGACTAGCGGGAGCTACGAGCAGTACTTC

d_call: NA
clone_size: once
j_call: TRBJ2-1
v_call: TRBV7-2
cdr3_aa: CASSIQGYNEQFF
cdr3_nt: TGTGCCAGCAGCATACAGGGTTACAATGAGCAGTTCTTC

d_call: TRBD1
clone_size: NA
j_call: TRBJ2-3
v_call: TRBV6-4
cdr3_aa: CASSDPGTGIEADTQYF
cdr3_nt: TGTGCCAGCAGTGACCCCGGGACAGGGATCGAAGCAGATACGCAGTATTTT

d_call: NA
clone_size: NA
j_call: TRBJ2-1
v_call: TRBV10-3
cdr3_aa: CAITPTGLGGGSRFF
cdr3_nt: TGTGCCATCACCCCCACAGGGTTGGGGGGGGGCTCCCGGTTCTTC

d_call: TRBD1
clone_size: NA
j_call: TRBJ1-3
v_call: TRBV29-1
cdr3_aa: CSVALGQGVGNTIYF
cdr3_nt: TGCAGCGTGGCTCTGGGGCAGGGGGTAGGAAACACCATATATTTT

d_call: TRBD1
clone_size: NA
j_call: TRBJ2-7
v_call: TRBV6-5
cdr3_aa: CASSSGTGYYAQYF
cdr3_nt: TGTGCCAGCAGTTCCGGGACAGGGTATTACGCGCAGTACTTC

d_call: NA
clone_size: NA
j_call: TRBJ1-5
v_call: TRBV30
cdr3_aa: CAWSVEGNQPQHF
cdr3_nt: TGTGCCTGGAGTGTCGAGGGGAATCAGCCCCAGCATTTT

d_call: NA
clone_size: NA
j_call: TRBJ1-5
v_call: TRBV7-9
cdr3_aa: CASSPGGIDQPQHF
cdr3_nt: TGTGCCAGCAGCCCGGGGGGAATTGATCAGCCCCAGCATTTT

d_call: NA
clone_size: NA
j_call: TRBJ1-5
v_call: TRBV5-5
cdr3_aa: CASSLGRAIQPQHF
cdr3_nt: TGTGCCAGCAGCTTGGGCAGGGCTATACAGCCCCAGCATTTT

d_call: TRBD2
clone_size: once
j_call: TRBJ2-2
v_call: TRBV7-2
cdr3_aa: CASSLGTSGTGELFF
cdr3_nt: TGTGCCAGCAGCTTAGGGACTAGCGGGACCGGGGAGCTGTTTTTT

d_call: NA
clone_size: NA
j_call: TRBJ1-5
v_call: TRBV6-6
cdr3_aa: CASSYPDRRPQHF
cdr3_nt: TGTGCCAGCAGTTACCCGGACCGGAGGCCCCAGCATTTT

d_call: TRBD2
clone_size: once
j_call: TRBJ2-1
v_call: TRBV7-3
cdr3_aa: CASSLLAGGVYNEQFF
cdr3_nt: TGTGCCAGCAGCTTACTAGCGGGGGGAGTCTACAATGAGCAGTTCTTC

d_call: NA
clone_size: NA
j_call: TRBJ2-7
v_call: TRBV27
cdr3_aa: CASRGQGRHEQYF
cdr3_nt: TGTGCCAGCCGCGGCCAGGGGAGGCACGAGCAGTACTTC

d_call: TRBD2
clone_size: NA
j_call: TRBJ2-1
v_call: TRBV18
cdr3_aa: CASSPGLAGSYNEQFF
cdr3_nt: TGTGCCAGCTCTCCTGGACTAGCGGGCTCCTACAATGAGCAGTTCTTC

d_call: NA
clone_size: NA
j_call: TRBJ1-5
v_call: TRBV5-6
cdr3_aa: CASSLRTGAFSNQPQHF
cdr3_nt: TGTGCCAGCAGCCTAAGGACCGGGGCGTTCAGCAATCAGCCCCAGCATTTT

d_call: NA
clone_size: once
j_call: TRBJ1-5
v_call: TRBV27
cdr3_aa: CASSLPRPSNQPQHF
cdr3_nt: TGTGCCAGCAGCCTCCCGAGGCCGAGCAATCAGCCCCAGCATTTT

d_call: TRBD2
clone_size: NA
j_call: TRBJ2-3
v_call: TRBV6-5
cdr3_aa: CASSYVSGGVDTQYF
cdr3_nt: TGTGCCAGCAGTTACGTTAGCGGGGGGGTAGATACGCAGTATTTT